This T cell receptor (beta chain) was profiled in a study of CD8+ T cells in alopecia areata. General study points: It was lesional scalp, especially alopecia totalis/universalis, that showed higher clonality than normal scalp.

The treatment is: oral pan-JAK inhibitor, 5-10 mg twice daily. It was cDNA, reverse transcribed from extracted RNA, that served as the sequencing template. Sequencing used immunoSEQ multiplex PCR; TCRdb keeps in-frame clones, though not all of them. The table records roughly 180,000 clones, roughly three fifths of them present only once. Comment on this clone: Its specificity is unknown.

Germline loops: CDR1 ENHRY, CDR2 SYGVKD. The V segment lost 11 bases and the J segment 5 bases; nucleotides outside the gene matches: 12. This CDR3 has 13 residues. The source was CD4+ T cells sorted from blood, collected at week 4, from a patient treated with tofacitinib. The receptor was derived from a human donor with alopecia areata. The V call is TRBV10-3, the J call TRBJ2-7, with TRBD2 identical over 7 bases. CDR3 bases: TGTGCCGCCCGAAAGGCGGGGGACCACGAGCAGTACTTC. This sequence encodes CAARKAGDHEQYF.